These 3 T cell receptor beta chains were all obtained from the same sample, sequenced in a study of OX40 agonist ivuxolimab in advanced cancers. TCRdb's copy holds only in-frame clones and misses some; the assay was immunoSEQ multiplex PCR. The data show about 62,000 clones, over 75% seen once. Sequencing was performed on CD4+ or CD8+ T cells sorted from blood, taken in a trial of the OX40 agonist ivuxolimab. The receptors here all came from an adult with an advanced solid tumor such as melanoma, head and neck, liver or kidney cancer.

The CDR3 is CASSTPKGYGYTF. The DNA for the CDR3 is TGTGCCAGCAGTACCCCCAAGGGGTATGGCTACACCTTC. The chain is built from TRBV27 and TRBJ1-2; a weak D match, TRBD1 (5 bases). Germline CDR1 MNHEY, CDR2 SMNVEV (reference sequence). V shed 5 bases and J shed 5 bases, with 12 bases lying between them. This CDR3 contains 13 residues.

J is TRBJ2-5 and V is TRBV5-4; D gene ambiguous. In germline, CDR1 is SGHNT, CDR2 YYREEE (reference sequence). The ends were cut back, 2 bases at V and 2 bases at J, with 1 base in the middle. This CDR3 is built from 11 residues. The CDR3 spells CASSFQETQYF. The CDR3 DNA sequence: TGTGCCAGCAGCTTTCAAGAGACCCAGTACTTC. The full variable domain, rest sourced from reference TRBV5-4 and TRBJ2-5, is ETGVTQSPTHLIKTRGQQVTLRCSSQSGHNTVSWYQQALGQGPQFIFQYYREEENGRGNFPPRFSGLQFPNYSSELNVNALELDDSALYLCASSFQETQYFGPGTRLLVL.

V and J are TRBV10-1 and TRBJ2-3; D might be TRBD2 (7 bases). Germline V CDR1 and CDR2: WNHNN, SYGVQD (reference sequence). Trimming left V 8 bases short and J 5 bases short, with 11 bases between. This CDR3 has 12 residues. For the CDR3, the DNA is TGCGCCAGCGGGGGGGGCGGAGATACGCAGTATTTT. Translating gives CASGGGGDTQYF.